This T cell receptor beta chain originates from a study of identical twins. Looked up from germline, CDR1 is SGHDT and CDR2 is YYEEEE. The V gene end was trimmed by 4 bases and the J gene end by 5 bases; junction bases not matched to a gene: 8. The CDR3 has 14 residues. Regarding this clonotype: What it binds is not known.

Study observations and caveats: Out-of-frame alpha sequences common to twins were enriched for low generation probability. For monozygotic twins, models underestimated out-of-frame TCR alpha sharing.

TCRdb ran MiXCR on the 5' RACE reads and lists one entry per CDR3 protein. The repertoire holds some 1,600,000 distinct CDR3 sequences, less than 40% seen once, with around 0.25% in the top ten. The source is a newborn girl in good health. The chain is built from TRBV5-6 and TRBJ1-2; 7 positions agree with TRBD1. The sample taken for sequencing was cord blood. The CDR3 loop reads CASSQGGQHYGYTF. The CDR3 coding sequence is TGTGCCAGCAGCCAGGGGGGACAGCATTATGGCTACACCTTC.